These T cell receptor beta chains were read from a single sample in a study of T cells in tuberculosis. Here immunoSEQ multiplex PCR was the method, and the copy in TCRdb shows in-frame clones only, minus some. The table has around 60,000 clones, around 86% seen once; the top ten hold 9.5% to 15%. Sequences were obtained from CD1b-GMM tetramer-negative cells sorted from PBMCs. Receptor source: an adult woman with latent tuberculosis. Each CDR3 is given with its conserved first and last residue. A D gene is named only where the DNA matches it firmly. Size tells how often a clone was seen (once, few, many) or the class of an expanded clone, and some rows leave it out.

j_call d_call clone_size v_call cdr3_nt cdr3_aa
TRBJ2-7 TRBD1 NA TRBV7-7 TGTGCCAGCAGCCCCCGGACAGGCGGCTCCTACGAGCAGTACTTC CASSPRTGGSYEQYF
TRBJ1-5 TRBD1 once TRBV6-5 TGTGCCAGCAGCGCCGACAGGGGGCTAGGGCAGCCCCAGCATTTT CASSADRGLGQPQHF
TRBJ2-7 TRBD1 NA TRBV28 TGTGCCAGCAGTTTTTCGGGGACAGCGATCTACGAGCAGTACTTC CASSFSGTAIYEQYF
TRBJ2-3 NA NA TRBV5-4 TGTGCCAGCAGCCGATTTGCGGGGAACACAGATACGCAGTATTTT CASSRFAGNTDTQYF
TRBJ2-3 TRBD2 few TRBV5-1 TGCGCCAGCAGCTTGGTTGCGGGAGAAGGAGATACGCAGTATTTT CASSLVAGEGDTQYF
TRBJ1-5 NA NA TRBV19 TGTGCCAGTAGTATAGGAGCGGGAGCGGGTCAGCCCCAGCATTTT CASSIGAGAGQPQHF
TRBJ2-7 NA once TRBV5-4 TGTGCCAGCAGCTTAGGGCGGGGCGCAGGTTACGAGCAGTACTTC CASSLGRGAGYEQYF
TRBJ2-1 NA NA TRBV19 TGTGCCAGTAGTGGGACGGGAGTTCCCCCCTACAATGAGCAGTTCTTC CASSGTGVPPYNEQFF
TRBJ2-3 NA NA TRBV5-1 TGCGCCAGCAAAGTCCTCCCGGGACAAAGCACAGATACGCAGTATTTT CASKVLPGQSTDTQYF
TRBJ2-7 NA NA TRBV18 TGTGCCAGCTCACCAAGCGCCCCGAACTCCCTTACCTACGAGCAGTACTTC CASSPSAPNSLTYEQYF
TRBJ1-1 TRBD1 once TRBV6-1 TGTGCCAGCAGCCAAACAGGGGGAAACACTGAAGCTTTCTTT CASSQTGGNTEAFF
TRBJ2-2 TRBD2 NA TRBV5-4 TGTGCCAGCAGCCCCGGGACTAGCGGGAGGACCGGGGAGCTGTTTTTT CASSPGTSGRTGELFF
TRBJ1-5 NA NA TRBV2 TGTGCCGTAGGGAGAGATAGCAATCAGCCCCAGCATTTT CAVGRDSNQPQHF
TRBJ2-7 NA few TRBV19 TGTGCCAGTAGAGTAGCACGCTACGAGCAGTACTTC CASRVARYEQYF
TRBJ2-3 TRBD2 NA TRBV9 TGTGCCAGCACCAGGTCAGGACTAGCGGGGGGCTTAAGCACAGATACGCAGTATTTT CASTRSGLAGGLSTDTQYF